The clone carrying this TCR beta chain has a single count. A second PCR, run for about 7 to 11 cycles, used a sample-barcoded 5' primer plus a J-beta primer mix. TCRdb re-called the 5' RACE reads through MiXCR, storing one row per CDR3 protein. This table holds about 640,000 distinct CDR3 sequences, around 54% found once. These data come from a study of blood T cells in healthy people across ages. V dropped 0 bases and J dropped 13; count of bases not matched to a gene: 8. CDR1 is SGDLS, CDR2 YYNGEE, per germline. The length of the CDR3 is 15 residues. Each donor was a healthy Caucasian individual from Russia, aged about 6 to 100.

The chain joins TRBV9 to TRBJ2-4; 12 bases are a match to TRBD1. Sequencing was performed on blood. The receptor comes from a man in his sixties in good health. In DNA form, the CDR3 reads TGTGCCAGCAGCGTAGAGGGACAGGGGGCCGGGGAGCAGTACTTC. Its protein is CASSVEGQGAGEQYF.